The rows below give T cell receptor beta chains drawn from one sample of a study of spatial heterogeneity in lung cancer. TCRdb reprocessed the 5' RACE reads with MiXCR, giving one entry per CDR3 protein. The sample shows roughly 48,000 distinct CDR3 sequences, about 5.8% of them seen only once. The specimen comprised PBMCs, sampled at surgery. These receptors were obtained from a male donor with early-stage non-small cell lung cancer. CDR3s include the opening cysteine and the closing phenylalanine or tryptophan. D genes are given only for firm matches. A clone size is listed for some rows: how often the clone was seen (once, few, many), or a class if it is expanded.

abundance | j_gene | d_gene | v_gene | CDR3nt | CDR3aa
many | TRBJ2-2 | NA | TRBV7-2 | TGTGCCAGCAGCTTCGACTACCAGAACACCGGGGAGCTGTTTTTT | CASSFDYQNTGELFF
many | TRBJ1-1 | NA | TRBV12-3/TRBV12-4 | TGTGCCAGCATCACGGACGTTAAGACTGAAGCTTTCTTT | CASITDVKTEAFF
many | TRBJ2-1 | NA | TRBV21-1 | TGTGCCAGCAGCAACGGGACAGACTACTTCCATGAGCAGTTCTTC | CASSNGTDYFHEQFF
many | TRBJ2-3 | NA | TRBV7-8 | TGTGCCAGCAGCTTGAGGGAGACAGATACGCAGTATTTT | CASSLRETDTQYF
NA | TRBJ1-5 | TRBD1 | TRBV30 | TGTGCCTGGAGTCCTCAACCTCAGGGGGCCGGACAGCCCCAGCATTTT | CAWSPQPQGAGQPQHF
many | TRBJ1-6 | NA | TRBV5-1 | TGCGCCAGCAGCTTGGGAGACAGAGATTCACCCCTCCACTTT | CASSLGDRDSPLHF
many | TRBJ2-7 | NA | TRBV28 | TGTGCCAGCAGACCCCACAGTTCCTACGAGCAGTACTTC | CASRPHSSYEQYF
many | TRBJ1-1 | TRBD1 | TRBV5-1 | TGCGCCAGCAGCACCGACAGGGTAAAGACGGGCACTGAAGCTTTCTTT | CASSTDRVKTGTEAFF
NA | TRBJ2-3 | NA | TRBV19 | TGTGTCAGCACCGGGCGGACTAGCACAGATACGCAGTATTTT | CVSTGRTSTDTQYF
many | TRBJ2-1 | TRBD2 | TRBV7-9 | TGTGCCAGCAGCCCGCGACTAGCGGGATCGAGTAATGAGCAGTTCTTC | CASSPRLAGSSNEQFF
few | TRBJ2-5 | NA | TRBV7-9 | TGTGCCAGCACCACCCCTCAGGGTAGAGGCGAGACCCAGTACTTC | CASTTPQGRGETQYF
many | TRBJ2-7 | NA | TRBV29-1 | TGCAGCGTTGCGTGGGGGTCAGGGGAATACGAGCAGTACTTC | CSVAWGSGEYEQYF
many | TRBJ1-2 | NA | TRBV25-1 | TGTGCCATCGGGGCACCGTATGGCTACACCTTC | CAIGAPYGYTF
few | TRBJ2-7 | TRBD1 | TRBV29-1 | TGCAGCGTTGAGGGGGACAGGGAGTGGGAGCAGTACTTC | CSVEGDREWEQYF
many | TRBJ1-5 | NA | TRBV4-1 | TGCGCCAGCAGCCAAGAGGGTAGGTCTAGCAATCAGCCCCAGCATTTT | CASSQEGRSSNQPQHF
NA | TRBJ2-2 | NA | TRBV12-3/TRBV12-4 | TGTGCCAGCAGCCCAACTTTGGGCGCCGGGGAGCTGTTTTTT | CASSPTLGAGELFF
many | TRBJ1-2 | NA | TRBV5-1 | TGCGCCAGCAGCGGCGAGGTACCCTATGGCTACACCTTC | CASSGEVPYGYTF
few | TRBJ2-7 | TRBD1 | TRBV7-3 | TGTGCCAGCAGCAAGGACAGGGACTACGAGCAGTACTTC | CASSKDRDYEQYF
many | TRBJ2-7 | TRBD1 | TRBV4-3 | TGCGCCAGCAGTATAAGACAGGGTAGTGGCTACGAGCAGTACTTC | CASSIRQGSGYEQYF
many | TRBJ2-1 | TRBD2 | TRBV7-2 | TGTGCCAGCAGCCCTCAAGCTAGCGGGAGGAATGAGCAGTTCTTC | CASSPQASGRNEQFF
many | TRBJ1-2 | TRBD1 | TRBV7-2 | TGTGCCAGCAGCTTAGCGTTGGTGGGTACAGGGGGAAGTATGGACTATGGCTACACCTTC | CASSLALVGTGGSMDYGYTF
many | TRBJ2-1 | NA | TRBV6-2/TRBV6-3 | TGTGCCAGCATTAAGGAGCGGTCCTACAATGAGCAGTTCTTC | CASIKERSYNEQFF
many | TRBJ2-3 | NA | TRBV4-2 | TGTGCCAGCAGCCAAGCCTACTTCTCAACGGGCGAGGATACGCAGTATTTT | CASSQAYFSTGEDTQYF
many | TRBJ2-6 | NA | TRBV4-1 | TGCGCCAGCACCCCGGCAGCCGGGGCCAACGTCCTGACTTTC | CASTPAAGANVLTF
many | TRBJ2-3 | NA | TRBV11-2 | TGTGCCAGCAGCCCCGGCACAGATACGCAGTATTTT | CASSPGTDTQYF
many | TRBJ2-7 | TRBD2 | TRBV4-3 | TGCGCCAGCAGCCAAGATGTTCAGGGAGGGAATGAGCAGTACTTC | CASSQDVQGGNEQYF
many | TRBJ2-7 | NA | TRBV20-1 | TGCAGTGCTAGTCGTATTCCTTCTGCGGGACTCACCGAGCAGTACTTC | CSASRIPSAGLTEQYF
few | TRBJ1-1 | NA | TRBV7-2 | TGTGCCAGCAGTCCAGGACAGCCAAACCCGAATGAAGCTTTCTTT | CASSPGQPNPNEAFF
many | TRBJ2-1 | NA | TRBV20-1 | TGCAGTGCGGGTGACAGCTACAATGAGCAGTTCTTC | CSAGDSYNEQFF
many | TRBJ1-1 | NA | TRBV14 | TGTGCCAGCAGCTATGCCAGGCTGACTGAAGCTTTCTTT | CASSYARLTEAFF
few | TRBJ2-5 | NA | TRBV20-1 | TGCAGTGCTCCCTTGACAGCAGAGACCCAGTACTTC | CSAPLTAETQYF
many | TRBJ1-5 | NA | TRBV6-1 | TGTGCCAGCAGTGAAATGATTGGTCTCGGGTTCAATCAGCCCCAGCATTTT | CASSEMIGLGFNQPQHF
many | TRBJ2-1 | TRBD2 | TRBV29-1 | TGCAGCGTAGCCACTAGCGGGAGGGGAAATGAGCAGTTCTTC | CSVATSGRGNEQFF
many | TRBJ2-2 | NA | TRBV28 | TGTGCCAGCAGTTTATCCCGTGGACCGAACACCGGGGAGCTGTTTTTT | CASSLSRGPNTGELFF
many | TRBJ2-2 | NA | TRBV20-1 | TGCAGTGCTAGAAGGTTTGAGACCGGGGAGCTGTTTTTT | CSARRFETGELFF
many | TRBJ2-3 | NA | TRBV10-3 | TGTGCCATCAGTGAGTCGGGCGGCACAGATACGCAGTATTTT | CAISESGGTDTQYF
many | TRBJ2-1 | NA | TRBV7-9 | TGTGCCACAAATCGGTGGGGAGACAATGAGCAGTTCTTC | CATNRWGDNEQFF
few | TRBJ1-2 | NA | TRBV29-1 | TGCAGCGTTGGACAGGATAACTATGGCTACACCTTC | CSVGQDNYGYTF
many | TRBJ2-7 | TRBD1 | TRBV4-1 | TGCGCCAGCAGCCGGACACAGGGGAGTCTTGACGAGCAGTACTTC | CASSRTQGSLDEQYF
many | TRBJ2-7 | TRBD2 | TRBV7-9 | TGTGCCAGCAGCTTAGCCTCCTGGTACCAGCGGGAGAACGAGCAGTACTTC | CASSLASWYQRENEQYF
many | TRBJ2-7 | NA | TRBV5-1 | TGCGCCAGCAGCTACTCCTACGAGCAGTACTTC | CASSYSYEQYF
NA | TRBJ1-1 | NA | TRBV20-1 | TGCAGTGCTCCCGGGGGGGGCACTGAAGCTTTCTTT | CSAPGGGTEAFF
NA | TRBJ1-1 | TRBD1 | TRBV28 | TGTGCCAGCAGGCTACAGGGGGGGAACACTGAAGCTTTCTTT | CASRLQGGNTEAFF
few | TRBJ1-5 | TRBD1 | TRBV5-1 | TGCGCCAGCAGCTTAGGCCCACAGGGGGCATCTGATCAGCCCCAGCATTTT | CASSLGPQGASDQPQHF
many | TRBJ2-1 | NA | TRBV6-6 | TGTGCCAGCAGTTACTTGGTAGGAACGAATGAGCAGTTCTTC | CASSYLVGTNEQFF
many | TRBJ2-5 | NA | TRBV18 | TGTGCCAGCTCACCACGTGGGGGCTCGGAGACCCAGTACTTC | CASSPRGGSETQYF
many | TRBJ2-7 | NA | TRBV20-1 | TGCAGTGCTAGAGAGGCGAGAGGCTTTGGCGAGCAGTACTTC | CSAREARGFGEQYF
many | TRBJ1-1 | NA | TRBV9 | TGTGCCAGCAGCGTAGGTGCGGGGATGAACACTGAAGCTTTCTTT | CASSVGAGMNTEAFF
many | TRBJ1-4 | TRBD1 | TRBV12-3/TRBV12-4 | TGTGCCAGCAGTTTGACAGGGGATAATGAAAAACTGTTTTTT | CASSLTGDNEKLFF
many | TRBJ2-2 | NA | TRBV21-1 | TGTGCCAGCAGCAAAGAATGGGACAGGAAGAACACCGGGGAGCTGTTTTTT | CASSKEWDRKNTGELFF
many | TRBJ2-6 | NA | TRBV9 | TGTGCCAGCAGCAAACACCCGGGACTGGACGGGCCTGGGGCCAACGTCCTGACTTTC | CASSKHPGLDGPGANVLTF
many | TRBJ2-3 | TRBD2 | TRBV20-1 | TGCAGTGCTAGAGGTGGGACTAGCGGGGGAGATACGCAGTATTTT | CSARGGTSGGDTQYF
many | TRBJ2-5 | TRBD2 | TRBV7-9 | TGTGCCAGCAGCTCGTCCATGGGACTAGCAGAGACCCAGTACTTC | CASSSSMGLAETQYF